Included here is one TCR beta chain sequence, with context. The antigen remains undetermined. The sample is drawn from a study of regulatory dendritic cells for organ transplantation. Study-wide points: Memory CD8+ clonal expansion seemed more limited with regulatory than mature dendritic cells. Naive T cells showed high diversity, memory cells less, memory CD8+ least.

The CDR3 sequence is 16 residues long. V was cut by 4 bases and J by 6 bases, with 21 bases left in between. Germline V gives CDR1 SGHDT, CDR2 YYEEEE. Using immunoSEQ multiplex PCR, the repertoire was profiled, and TCRdb retains in-frame clones only, with some absent. The table includes some 11,000 clones, about 79% detected once. CFSE-labeled sorted T cells met regulatory or mature dendritic cells for about five days. The sample was naive CD4+ T cells from blood cultured with regulatory dendritic cells. Subset defined: CD45RA+ naive T cells. J is TRBJ2-3 and V is TRBV5-6, with D perhaps matching TRBD1 (7 bases). This TCR came from a human donor in good health. The CDR3 region is CASSKKARGEKDTQYF. CDR3 coding DNA: TGTGCCAGCAGCAAAAAGGCCAGGGGGGAGAAGGATACGCAGTATTTT. Combining the CDR3 with reference TRBV5-6 and TRBJ2-3 gives the whole variable domain DAGVTQSPTHLIKTRGQQVTLRCSPKSGHDTVSWYQQALGQGPQFIFQYYEEEERQRGNFPDRFSGHQFPNYSSELNVNALLLGDSALYLCASSKKARGEKDTQYFGPGTRLTVL.